Presented here are 21 T cell receptor beta chains from one specimen sequenced in a study of identical twins. MiXCR, run by TCRdb on the 5' RACE reads, gives a single entry per CDR3 protein. The data contain hundreds of thousands of distinct CDR3 sequences, 7.1% of them singletons. The same data also contributed to another study, on yellow fever vaccine responses in identical twins.

Sequenced material: PBMCs. These receptors were collected from a woman under 30 in good health.

V usage is TRBV20-1 and J usage is TRBJ2-1; 8 positions agree with TRBD2. The trim removed 0 bases at V and 9 bases at J, leaving 13 bases unmatched. This CDR3 has 16 amino acids. Germline V gives CDR1 DFQATT, CDR2 SNEGSKA (reference sequence). CDR3 nucleotide sequence: TGCAGTGCTAGAGATCCGGGAGCGGGAGTTGTAACTGAGCAGTTCTTC. Translated: CSARDPGAGVVTEQFF.

There are many counts of this clonotype. This sequence joins TRBV2 and TRBJ2-7; unclear D gene. This CDR3 is 15 amino acids long. Per the germline V gene, CDR1 is SNHLY and CDR2 is FYNNEI. The V and J ends lost 7 bases and 0 bases respectively, with 16 bases between them. Written as DNA, the CDR3 is TGTGCCAGCATGAGTCGTGACACTTACTCCTACGAGCAGTACTTC. Encoded protein: CASMSRDTYSYEQYF. Variable domain in full (rest from reference TRBV2 and TRBJ2-7): EPEVTQTPSHQVTQMGQEVILRCVPISNHLYFYWYRQILGQKVEFLVSFYNNEISEKSEIFDDQFSVERPDGSNFTLKIRSTKLEDSAMYFCASMSRDTYSYEQYFGPGTRLTVT.

This clonotype was recorded many times. The chain links TRBV20-1 to TRBJ1-1, with 7 bases identical to TRBD1. Trimming at V came to 3 bases and at J to 1 base, leaving 5 bases not matched to a gene. The length of the CDR3 is 14 residues. Germline CDR1 is DFQATT and CDR2 is SNEGSKA (reference sequence). The DNA for the CDR3 is TGCAGTGCTAGGCGCGGGACAGAGAACACTGAAGCTTTCTTT. Residues: CSARRGTENTEAFF.

The sample holds many counts of this clonotype. The genes are TRBV5-1 and TRBJ2-7; 10 nucleotides agree with TRBD2. This CDR3 spans 17 amino acids. Germline CDR1 reads SGHRS; CDR2 reads YFSETQ. The trim removed 0 bases at V and 4 bases at J, leaving 10 bases unmatched. This chain's CDR3 is CASSLAALAGASYEQYF. The CDR3 coding sequence is TGCGCCAGCAGCTTGGCAGCCCTAGCGGGAGCATCGTACGAGCAGTACTTC.

J is TRBJ2-1 and V is TRBV4-1; weak D call: TRBD1 (5 bases). Trimming removed 5 bases from V and 0 bases from J, with 11 bases in between. The CDR3 length is 15 residues. CDR1 is MGHRA and CDR2 is YSYEKL in the germline V gene. The CDR3 DNA is TGCGCCAGCAGCAACCTTAGGGGCTCCTACAATGAGCAGTTCTTC. It translates to CASSNLRGSYNEQFF.

About this clonotype: This may stem from a read error, because a much larger clone lies one nucleotide away. The rearrangement joins TRBV5-1 to TRBJ2-5; TRBD1 aligns across 7 bases. CDR1 is SGHRS and CDR2 is YFSETQ in the germline V gene. CDR3 length: 15 amino acids. The CDR3, as DNA: TGCGCCAGCAGCCCGTCCGGGACAGCCCAAGAGACCCAGCACTTC. As protein: CASSPSGTAQETQHF.

This clonotype was observed once. The junction departs from the called germline gene at one end, perhaps through a read error. V is TRBV6-5 and J is TRBJ1-1; D is possibly TRBD1 (6 bases). The germline CDR1 and CDR2 sequences are MNHEY and SVGAGI. The CDR3 sequence is 16 residues long. The CDR3 nucleotides read TGTGCCTGCAGTTACTCAAACAGGGACATGAACACTGAAGCTTTCTTT. Protein sequence: CACSYSNRDMNTEAFF.

The chain uses TRBV12-3 or TRBV12-4 and TRBJ2-5, with a weak D call TRBD2 (6 bases). Trimming cost V 7 bases and J 5 bases, with 17 bases left between them. This CDR3 is built from 14 residues. The CDR3 bases are TGTGCCAGCACCCAAGTCGGGGGTTCGGAGACCCAGTACTTC. It encodes CASTQVGGSETQYF.

This clonotype was found a few times. The chain links TRBV6-1 to TRBJ2-1; TRBD2 agrees at 14 bases. Germline loops: CDR1 MNHNS, CDR2 SASEGT. Unmatched junction bases numbered 16, after V lost 5 bases and J lost 7 bases. This CDR3 has 19 residues. The CDR3 protein is CASSKHSSGTSGSLNEQFF. As DNA, the CDR3 is TGTGCCAGCAGTAAACATTCCTCCGGGACTAGCGGGAGTTTGAATGAGCAGTTCTTC.

The chain carries TRBV20-1 and TRBJ1-3, with D uncertain. V was clipped by 6 bases and J by 1 base, with 10 bases between them. This CDR3 has 13 amino acids. CDR1 is DFQATT and CDR2 is SNEGSKA in the germline V gene (reference sequence). DNA of the CDR3: TGCAGTGCGGTAGACGGTTCTGGAAACACCATATATTTT. Encoded protein: CSAVDGSGNTIYF.

Ten or more counts support this clonotype. In nucleotides, the CDR3 is TGCGCCAGCAGCTTATCCGGCTTTTTCTACAATGAGCAGTTCTTC. This sequence encodes CASSLSGFFYNEQFF. The V and J genes are TRBV5-1 and TRBJ2-1, with D unresolved. Trimming left V 2 bases short and J 3 bases short, with 12 bases between. CDR3 length: 15 residues. CDR1 and CDR2 (germline): SGHRS, YFSETQ.

V gene TRBV28 combines with J gene TRBJ2-2; TRBD1 matches at 8 bases. CDR1 and CDR2 from the germline V gene are MDHEN and SYDVKM. The CDR3 totals 16 residues. V trimming: 0 bases; J trimming: 4 bases; junction bases outside the gene matches: 4. CDR3 in amino acids: CASSLWTGVGTGELFF. The CDR3 bases are TGTGCCAGCAGTTTATGGACAGGGGTTGGCACCGGGGAGCTGTTTTTT.

The rearrangement links TRBV24-1 to TRBJ2-2; 10 positions agree with TRBD2. The V gene's germline CDR1 is KGHDR and CDR2 SFDVKD. V trimming: 5 bases; J trimming: 4 bases; junction bases outside the gene matches: 12. This CDR3 is 18 amino acids long. The chain's CDR3 is CATSGRNEAGGITGELFF. The CDR3, as DNA: TGTGCCACCAGTGGCAGGAACGAAGCGGGGGGGATCACCGGGGAGCTGTTTTTT.

V and J are TRBV6-2 or TRBV6-3 and TRBJ2-5; 7 nucleotides line up with TRBD2. CDR3 size: 16 residues. CDR1 MNHEY and CDR2 SVGEGT come from the germline V gene. V lost 0 bases and J lost 2; bases outside the gene matches: 6. In nucleotides, the CDR3 is TGTGCCAGCAGTTACTCTCTAGCGGAGATTCAAGAGACCCAGTACTTC. This codes for CASSYSLAEIQETQYF.

The genes are TRBV2 and TRBJ2-2; D is unclear. This CDR3 contains 13 residues. V was clipped by 2 bases and J by 3 bases, with 4 bases between them. In germline, CDR1 is SNHLY, CDR2 FYNNEI. The CDR3 DNA sequence: TGTGCCAGCAGTGAATCCGACACCGGGGAGCTGTTTTTT. Translating it yields CASSESDTGELFF.

CDR3 residues: CASSLARPVFSYNEQFF. The CDR3 nucleotides are TGTGCCAGCAGCTTAGCTAGACCAGTTTTCTCCTACAATGAGCAGTTCTTC. The chain is built from TRBV7-2 and TRBJ2-1; D is uncertain. Looked up from germline, CDR1 is SGHTA and CDR2 is FQGNSA. The CDR3 loop spans 17 amino acids. Between the trimmed V and J ends, which lost 0 bases and 0 bases, there was a span of 12 bases.

The chain combines TRBV12-3 or TRBV12-4 with TRBJ2-4, with a tentative D call TRBD2 (6 bases). The ends were cut back, 6 bases at V and 4 bases at J, with 13 bases in the middle. The CDR3 runs 14 residues. Written as DNA, the CDR3 is TGTGCCAGCAGCCCCCTGGGGGGTAAAAACATTCAGTACTTC. It codes for CASSPLGGKNIQYF.

Many counts were recorded for this clonotype. The genes are TRBV12-3 or TRBV12-4 and TRBJ1-5; 7 bases map to TRBD1. The CDR3 runs to 15 residues. After removal of 6 bases from V and 7 bases from J, the junction contained 12 bases not matched to a gene. For the CDR3, the DNA is TGTGCCAGCAGACCGGCAGGGGGACCTGGACAGCCCCAGCATTTT. Protein: CASRPAGGPGQPQHF.

The chain has TRBV6-1 and TRBJ2-1, with 7 bases aligning to TRBD1. The CDR3 contains 15 residues. The V gene end was trimmed by 6 bases and the J gene end by 1 base; junction bases not matched to a gene: 6. Germline lookup yields CDR1 MNHNS and CDR2 SASEGT. The CDR3 here is CASSRQGFSYNEQFF. The CDR3 region has the DNA TGTGCCAGCAGCCGACAGGGATTTTCCTACAATGAGCAGTTCTTC.

The V call is TRBV5-1, the J call TRBJ1-1, with D unresolved. Germline-derived CDR1 and CDR2 are SGHRS and YFSETQ. V was pared by 0 bases and J by 0 bases, with 9 bases between. The CDR3 is made up of 15 amino acids. CDR3 in DNA: TGCGCCAGCAGCTTGGGGGGATTGGTGAACACTGAAGCTTTCTTT. Residues: CASSLGGLVNTEAFF.

This clonotype was recorded at least ten times. The chain joins TRBV15 to TRBJ2-2; 8 bases align to TRBD2. Germline trimming cut 6 bases from V and 2 bases from J; bases unmatched to any gene: 2. The CDR3 totals 14 residues. Germline V gene lookup returns CDR1 LNHNV and CDR2 YYDKDF (reference sequence). The CDR3 DNA sequence: TGTGCCACCAGTAGCGGGGATAACACCGGGGAGCTGTTTTTT. It encodes CATSSGDNTGELFF. Full variable domain (rest looked up from reference TRBV15 and TRBJ2-2): DAMVIQNPRYQVTQFGKPVTLSCSQTLNHNVMYWYQQKSSQAPKLLFHYYDKDFNNEADTPDNFQSRRPNTSFCFLDIRSPGLGDTAMYLCATSSGDNTGELFFGEGSRLTVL.